The clone carrying this TCR beta chain was counted a few times. A library of TCRbeta sequences, prepared with unique molecular identifiers, was generated. One entry per CDR3 protein results from TCRdb running MiXCR on the PCR reads. The sample includes a few hundred thousand distinct CDR3 sequences, 9% to 12% of them seen just once. The sample is drawn from a study of T-cell reconstitution after alpha-beta-depleted transplantation in children. This specimen consisted of PBMCs from the stem cell graft donor, obtained from the stem cell graft. This receptor was taken from a human donor who donated a stem cell graft to a child with acute lymphoblastic leukemia.

The CDR3 DNA is TGCAGCGCCGGGCCCTCAGCGTCGCGGGGCTACACCTTC. As protein: CSAGPSASRGYTF. The chain joins TRBV29-1 to TRBJ1-2; D gene ambiguous. From germline, CDR1 is SQVTM and CDR2 ANQGSEA. The CDR3 runs to 13 residues. Deletions cut 7 bases from V and 8 bases from J, with 20 bases between.